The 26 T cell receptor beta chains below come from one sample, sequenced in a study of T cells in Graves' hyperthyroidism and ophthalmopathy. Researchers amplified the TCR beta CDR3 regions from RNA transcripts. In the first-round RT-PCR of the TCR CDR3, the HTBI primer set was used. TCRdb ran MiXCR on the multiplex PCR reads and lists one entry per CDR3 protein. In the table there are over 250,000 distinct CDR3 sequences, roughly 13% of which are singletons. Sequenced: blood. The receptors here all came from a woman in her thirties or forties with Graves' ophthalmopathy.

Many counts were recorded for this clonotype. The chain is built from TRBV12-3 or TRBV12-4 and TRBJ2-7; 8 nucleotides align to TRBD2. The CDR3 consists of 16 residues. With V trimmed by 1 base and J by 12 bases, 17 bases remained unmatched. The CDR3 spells CASSLEAGGPSKTRYF. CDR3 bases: TGTGCCAGCAGTTTAGAGGCGGGAGGCCCATCAAAAACTCGGTACTTC.

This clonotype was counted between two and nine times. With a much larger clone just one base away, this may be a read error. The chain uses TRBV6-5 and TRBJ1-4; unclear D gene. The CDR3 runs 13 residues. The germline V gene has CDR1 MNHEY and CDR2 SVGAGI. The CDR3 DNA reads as TGTGCCAGCAGTTACCGCGCTAATGAAAAACTGCTTTTT. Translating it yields CASSYRANEKLLF.

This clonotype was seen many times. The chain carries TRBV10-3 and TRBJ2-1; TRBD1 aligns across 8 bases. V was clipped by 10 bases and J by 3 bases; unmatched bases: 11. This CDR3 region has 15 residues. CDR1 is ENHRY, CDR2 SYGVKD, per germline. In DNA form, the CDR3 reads TGTGCCACCGAGATTGGACAGGGAGGCTACAATGAGCAGTTCTTC. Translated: CATEIGQGGYNEQFF.

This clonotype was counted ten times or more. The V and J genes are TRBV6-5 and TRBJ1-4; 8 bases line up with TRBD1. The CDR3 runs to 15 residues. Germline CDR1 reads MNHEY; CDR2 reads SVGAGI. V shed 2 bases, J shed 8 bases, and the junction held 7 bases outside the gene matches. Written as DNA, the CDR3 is TGTGCCAGCAGTTACCACGGGACAGGTGGGGAAAAACTGTTTTTT. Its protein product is CASSYHGTGGEKLFF.

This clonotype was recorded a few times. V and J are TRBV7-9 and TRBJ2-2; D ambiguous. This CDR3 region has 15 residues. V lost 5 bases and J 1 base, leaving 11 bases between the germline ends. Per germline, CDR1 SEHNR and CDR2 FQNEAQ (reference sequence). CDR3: CASSPRNRNTGELFF. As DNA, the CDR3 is TGTGCCAGCAGCCCCCGAAATAGGAACACCGGGGAGCTGTTTTTT.

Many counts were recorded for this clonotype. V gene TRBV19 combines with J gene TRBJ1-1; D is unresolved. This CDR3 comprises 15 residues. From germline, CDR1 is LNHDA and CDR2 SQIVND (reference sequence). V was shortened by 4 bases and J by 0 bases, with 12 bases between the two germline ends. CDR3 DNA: TGTGCCAGTAGTACAAGTGACATCATGAACACTGAAGCTTTCTTT. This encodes CASSTSDIMNTEAFF.

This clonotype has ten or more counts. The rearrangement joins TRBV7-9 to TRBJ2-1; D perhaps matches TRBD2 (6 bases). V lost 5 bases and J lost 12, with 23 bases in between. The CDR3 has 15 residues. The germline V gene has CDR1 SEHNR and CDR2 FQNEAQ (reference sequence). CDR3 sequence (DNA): TGTGCCAGCAGCGGGCCGGGACTTGCCACGTCTGCGCAGTTCTTC. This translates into CASSGPGLATSAQFF.

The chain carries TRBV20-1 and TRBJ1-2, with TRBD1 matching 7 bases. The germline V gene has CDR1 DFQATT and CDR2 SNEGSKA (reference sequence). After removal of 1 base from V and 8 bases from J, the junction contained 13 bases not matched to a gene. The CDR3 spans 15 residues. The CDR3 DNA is TGCAGTGCTAGAGCCCAAGGGACAGATCTCAGGGGCTACACCTTC. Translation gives CSARAQGTDLRGYTF.

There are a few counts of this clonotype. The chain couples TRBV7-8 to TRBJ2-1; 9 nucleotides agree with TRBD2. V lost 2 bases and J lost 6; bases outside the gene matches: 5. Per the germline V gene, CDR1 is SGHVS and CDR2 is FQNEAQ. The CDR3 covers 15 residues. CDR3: CASSLKAGGINEQFF. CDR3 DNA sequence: TGTGCCAGCAGCTTAAAAGCGGGAGGAATCAATGAGCAGTTCTTC.

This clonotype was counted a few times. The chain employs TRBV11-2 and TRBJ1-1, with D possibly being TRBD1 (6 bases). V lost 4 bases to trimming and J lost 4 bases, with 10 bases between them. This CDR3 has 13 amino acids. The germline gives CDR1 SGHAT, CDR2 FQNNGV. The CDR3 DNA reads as TGTGCCAGCAGCTATCCAGGGGTCACTGAAGCTTTCTTT. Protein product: CASSYPGVTEAFF. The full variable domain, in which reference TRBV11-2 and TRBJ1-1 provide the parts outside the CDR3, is EAGVAQSPRYKIIEKRQSVAFWCNPISGHATLYWYQQILGQGPKLLIQFQNNGVVDDSQLPKDRFSAERLKGVDSTLKIQPAKLEDSAVYLCASSYPGVTEAFFGQGTRLTVV.

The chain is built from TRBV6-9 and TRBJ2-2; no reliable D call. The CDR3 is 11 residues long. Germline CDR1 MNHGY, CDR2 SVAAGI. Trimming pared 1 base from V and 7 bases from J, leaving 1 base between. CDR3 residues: CASSYFGELFF. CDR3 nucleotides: TGTGCCAGCAGTTATTTCGGGGAGCTGTTTTTT.

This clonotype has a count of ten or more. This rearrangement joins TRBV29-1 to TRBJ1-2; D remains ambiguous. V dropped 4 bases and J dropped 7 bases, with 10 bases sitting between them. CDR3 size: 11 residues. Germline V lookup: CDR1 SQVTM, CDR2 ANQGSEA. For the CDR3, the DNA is TGCAGCGTTGCAAGCGGGAGTGGCTACACCTTC. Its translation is CSVASGSGYTF.

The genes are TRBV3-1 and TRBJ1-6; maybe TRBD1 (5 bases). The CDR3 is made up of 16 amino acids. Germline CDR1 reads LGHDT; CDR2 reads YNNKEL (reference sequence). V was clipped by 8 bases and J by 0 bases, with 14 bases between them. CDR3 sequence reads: CASQGWGSSYNSPLHF. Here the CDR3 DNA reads TGTGCCAGCCAGGGCTGGGGGAGCTCCTATAATTCACCCCTCCACTTT. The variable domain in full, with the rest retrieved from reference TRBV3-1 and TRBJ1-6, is DTAVSQTPKYLVTQMGNDKSIKCEQNLGHDTMYWYKQDSKKFLKIMFSYNNKELIINETVPNRFSPKSPDKAHLNLHINSLELGDSAVYFCASQGWGSSYNSPLHFGNGTRLTVT.

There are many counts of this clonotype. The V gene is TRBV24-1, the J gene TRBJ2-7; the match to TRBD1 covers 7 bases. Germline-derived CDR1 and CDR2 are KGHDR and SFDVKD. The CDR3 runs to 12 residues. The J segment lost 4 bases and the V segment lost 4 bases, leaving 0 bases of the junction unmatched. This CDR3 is CATSEQGYEQYF. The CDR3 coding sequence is TGTGCCACCAGTGAACAGGGGTACGAGCAGTACTTC.

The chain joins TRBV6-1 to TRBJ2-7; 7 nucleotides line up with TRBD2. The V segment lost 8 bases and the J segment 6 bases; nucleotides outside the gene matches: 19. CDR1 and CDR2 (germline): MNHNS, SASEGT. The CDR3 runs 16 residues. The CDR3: CASAPPRAGEIGEQYF. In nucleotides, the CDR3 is TGTGCCAGCGCCCCCCCCAGGGCGGGAGAAATCGGCGAGCAGTACTTC.

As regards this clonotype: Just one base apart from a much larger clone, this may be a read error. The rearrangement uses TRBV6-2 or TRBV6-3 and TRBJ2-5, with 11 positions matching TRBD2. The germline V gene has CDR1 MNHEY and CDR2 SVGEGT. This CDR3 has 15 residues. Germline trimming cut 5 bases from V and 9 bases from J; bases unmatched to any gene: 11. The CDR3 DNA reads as TGTGCCAGCAGTAAAAGACTAGCGGGGTACGCGTCCCAGTACTTC. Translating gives CASSKRLAGYASQYF.

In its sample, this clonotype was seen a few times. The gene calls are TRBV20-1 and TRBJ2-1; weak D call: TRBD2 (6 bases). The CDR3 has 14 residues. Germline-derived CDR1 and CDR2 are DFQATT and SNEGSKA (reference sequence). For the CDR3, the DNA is TGCAGGGCCTCTTTGGGTGGGAGGAGAAATGAGCAGTTCTTC. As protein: CRASLGGRRNEQFF.

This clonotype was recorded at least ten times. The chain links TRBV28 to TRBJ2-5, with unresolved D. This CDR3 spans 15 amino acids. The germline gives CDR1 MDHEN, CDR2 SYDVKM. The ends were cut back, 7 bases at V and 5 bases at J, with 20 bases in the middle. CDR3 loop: CASTSIGRTPETQYF. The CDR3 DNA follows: TGTGCCAGCACCTCAATCGGGCGGACGCCTGAGACCCAGTACTTC. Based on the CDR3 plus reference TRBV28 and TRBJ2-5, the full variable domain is DVKVTQSSRYLVKRTGEKVFLECVQDMDHENMFWYRQDPGLGLRLIYFSYDVKMKEKGDIPEGYSVSREKKERFSLILESASTNQTSMYLCASTSIGRTPETQYFGPGTRLLVL.

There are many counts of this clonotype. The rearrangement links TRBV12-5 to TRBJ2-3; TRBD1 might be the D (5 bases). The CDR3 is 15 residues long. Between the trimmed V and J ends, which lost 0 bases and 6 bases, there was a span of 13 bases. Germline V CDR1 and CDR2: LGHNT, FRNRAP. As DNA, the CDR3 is TGTGCTAGTGGTTTGGTACCTGGGGCATCCGATACGCAGTATTTT. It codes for CASGLVPGASDTQYF.

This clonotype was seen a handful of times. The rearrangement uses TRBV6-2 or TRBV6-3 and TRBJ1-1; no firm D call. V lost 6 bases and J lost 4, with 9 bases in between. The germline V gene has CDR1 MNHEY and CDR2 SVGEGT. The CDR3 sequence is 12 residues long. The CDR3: CASRLTGTEAFF. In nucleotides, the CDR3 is TGTGCCAGCAGGCTAACGGGCACTGAAGCTTTCTTT.

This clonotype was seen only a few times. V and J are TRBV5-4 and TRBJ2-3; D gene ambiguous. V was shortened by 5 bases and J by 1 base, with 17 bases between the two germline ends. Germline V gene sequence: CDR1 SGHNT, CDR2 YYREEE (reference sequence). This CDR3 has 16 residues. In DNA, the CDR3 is TGTGCCAGCAGATCAAGCGTGGGGTTAGGCACAGATACGCAGTATTTT. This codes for CASRSSVGLGTDTQYF.

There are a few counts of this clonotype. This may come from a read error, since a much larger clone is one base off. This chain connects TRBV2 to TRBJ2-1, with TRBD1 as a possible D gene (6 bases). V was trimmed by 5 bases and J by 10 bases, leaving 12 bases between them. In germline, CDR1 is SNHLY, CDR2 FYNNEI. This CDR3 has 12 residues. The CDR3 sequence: CASSPTGYEQFF. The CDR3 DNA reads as TGTGCCAGCAGTCCTACAGGGTACGAGCAGTTCTTC.

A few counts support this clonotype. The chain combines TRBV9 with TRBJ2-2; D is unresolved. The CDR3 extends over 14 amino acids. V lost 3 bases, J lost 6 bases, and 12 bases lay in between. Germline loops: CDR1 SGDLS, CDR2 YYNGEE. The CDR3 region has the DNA TGTGCCAGCAGCGCAACCGTTAGTCCCGGGGAGCTGTTTTTT. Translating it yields CASSATVSPGELFF. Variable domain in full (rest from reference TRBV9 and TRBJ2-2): DSGVTQTPKHLITATGQRVTLRCSPRSGDLSVYWYQQSLDQGLQFLIQYYNGEERAKGNILERFSAQQFPDLHSELNLSSLELGDSALYFCASSATVSPGELFFGEGSRLTVL.

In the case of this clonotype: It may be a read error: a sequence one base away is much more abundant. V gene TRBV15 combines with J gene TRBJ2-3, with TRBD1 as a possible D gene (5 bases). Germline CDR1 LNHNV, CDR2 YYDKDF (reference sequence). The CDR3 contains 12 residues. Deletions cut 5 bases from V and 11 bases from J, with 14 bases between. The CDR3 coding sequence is TGTGCCACCAGCGGGGCCCGATATAAGCAGTATTTT. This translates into CATSGARYKQYF.

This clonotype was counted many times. DNA for the CDR3: TGTGCCAGCAGCTTGGGGATACAGGGTTGCAATCAGCCCCAGCATTTT. Translation gives CASSLGIQGCNQPQHF. The rearrangement links TRBV7-3 to TRBJ1-5; tentative D call: TRBD1 (6 bases). The CDR3 is 16 residues long. From germline, CDR1 is SGHTA and CDR2 FQGTGA. Trimming took off 3 bases at V and 2 bases at J, with 14 bases between the two ends.

The chain's CDR3 is CASSVGVGDVSPLHF. CDR3 nucleotide sequence: TGTGCCAGCAGCGTAGGTGTCGGGGATGTTTCACCCCTCCACTTT. This chain joins TRBV9 and TRBJ1-6; D remains ambiguous. V lost 0 bases, J lost 9 bases, and 13 bases lay in between. The CDR3 extends over 15 amino acids. Germline loops: CDR1 SGDLS, CDR2 YYNGEE.